The 7 T cell receptor beta chains given below trace back to one sample, sequenced in a study of cytomegalovirus exposure and HLA in healthy donors. This PCR relied on a set of 60 Vbeta primers and 13 Jbeta primers. The protocol was immunoSEQ multiplex PCR, while the TCRdb copy is restricted to in-frame clones and leaves out a portion. The table lists over 95,000 clones, less than 80% of them singletons, with around 4% in the top ten. Sequencing was performed on PBMCs. The receptors stem from a woman aged 40 to 50 in good health and CMV-seropositive.

This clone was seen only a few times. The chain uses TRBV4-1 and TRBJ2-1; 9 nucleotides line up with TRBD2. The CDR3 extends over 16 amino acids. V trimming: 4 bases; J trimming: 0 bases; junction bases outside the gene matches: 4. From germline, CDR1 is MGHRA and CDR2 YSYEKL. In DNA form, the CDR3 reads TGCGCCAGCAGCCTTCTAGCGGGAAGCTCCTACAATGAGCAGTTCTTC. Its protein product is CASSLLAGSSYNEQFF.

This clone was counted between two and nine times. The chain combines TRBV7-8 with TRBJ2-5; 10 bases line up with TRBD2. The CDR3 spans 17 residues. CDR1 SGHVS and CDR2 FQNEAQ come from the germline V gene. V was pared by 4 bases and J by 1 base, with 9 bases of the junction left unmatched. The CDR3 is CASSWGWTSGSQETQYF. The CDR3 nucleotides are TGTGCCAGCAGCTGGGGCTGGACTAGCGGCTCCCAAGAGACCCAGTACTTC.

The genes are TRBV29-1 and TRBJ1-2; tentatively, D is TRBD1 (5 bases). Per germline, CDR1 SQVTM and CDR2 ANQGSEA. The CDR3 is 11 amino acids. The ends were cut back, 2 bases at V and 7 bases at J, with 8 bases in the middle. CDR3 DNA: TGCAGCGTTGAACTTAGGGGTGGCTACACCTTC. It yields the protein CSVELRGGYTF.

This clone was counted a few times. The rearrangement uses TRBV5-1 and TRBJ2-1; 8 bases line up with TRBD1. Germline V gives CDR1 SGHRS, CDR2 YFSETQ. The CDR3 covers 13 residues. The J segment lost 7 bases and the V segment lost 7 bases, leaving 7 bases of the junction unmatched. Here the CDR3 reads CASRDRIENEQFF. Here the CDR3 DNA reads TGCGCCAGCCGGGACAGGATCGAAAATGAGCAGTTCTTC. The full variable domain, rest sourced from reference TRBV5-1 and TRBJ2-1, is KAGVTQTPRYLIKTRGQQVTLSCSPISGHRSVSWYQQTPGQGLQFLFEYFSETQRNKGNFPGRFSGRQFSNSRSEMNVSTLELGDSALYLCASRDRIENEQFFGPGTRLTVL.

This clone showed up just once. The chain couples TRBV30 to TRBJ1-1; maybe TRBD1 (6 bases). In germline, CDR1 is GTSNPN, CDR2 SVGIG (reference sequence). The CDR3 is 12 amino acids. The V and J ends lost 1 base and 11 bases respectively, with 14 bases between them. The chain's CDR3 is CAWSDRAGGAFF. CDR3 sequence (DNA): TGTGCCTGGAGTGACAGGGCGGGTGGTGCTTTCTTT.

The chain employs TRBV19 and TRBJ1-5, with D maybe TRBD1 (5 bases). Germline V gives CDR1 LNHDA, CDR2 SQIVND (reference sequence). The V and J ends lost 4 bases and 0 bases respectively, with 13 bases between them. The CDR3 length is 16 residues. The CDR3 DNA reads TGTGCCAGTAGTACCTCGGGACTGATTAGCAATCAGCCCCAGCATTTT. Its protein is CASSTSGLISNQPQHF.

The V and J genes are TRBV9 and TRBJ2-1; 11 nucleotides line up with TRBD1. The CDR3 is made up of 15 amino acids. Germline V gene data show CDR1 as SGDLS and CDR2 as YYNGEE. J was trimmed by 3 bases and V by 5 bases; bases with no gene match: 4. CDR3 loop: CASSRGTGGYNEQFF. The CDR3 region has the DNA TGTGCCAGCAGTAGGGGGACAGGGGGCTACAATGAGCAGTTCTTC.